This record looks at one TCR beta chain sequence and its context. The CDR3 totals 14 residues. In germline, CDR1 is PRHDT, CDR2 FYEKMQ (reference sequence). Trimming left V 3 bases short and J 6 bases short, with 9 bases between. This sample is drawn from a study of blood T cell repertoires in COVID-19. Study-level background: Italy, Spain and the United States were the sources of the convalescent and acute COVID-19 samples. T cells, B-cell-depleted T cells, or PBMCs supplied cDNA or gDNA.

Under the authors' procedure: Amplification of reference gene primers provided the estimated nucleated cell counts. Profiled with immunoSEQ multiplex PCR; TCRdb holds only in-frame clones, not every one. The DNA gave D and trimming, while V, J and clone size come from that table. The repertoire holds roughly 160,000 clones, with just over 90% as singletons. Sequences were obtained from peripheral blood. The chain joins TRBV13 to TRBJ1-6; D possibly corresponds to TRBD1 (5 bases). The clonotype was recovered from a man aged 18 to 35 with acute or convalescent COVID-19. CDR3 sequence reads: CASSFGQGNSPLHF. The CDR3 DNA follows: TGTGCCAGCAGCTTCGGGCAGGGTAATTCACCCCTCCACTTT.